The 18 T cell receptor beta chains presented below share a single source sample, sequenced in a study of T-cell reconstitution after alpha-beta-depleted transplantation in children listed by TCRdb under 2016. The treatment or condition tag for this specimen amounts to: allogeneic hematopoietic cell transplantation with graft depleted of TCRalphabeta T cells and CD19 B cells. To prepare the library, PCR was applied. Sequencing was carried out with an Illumina HiSeq 2500. Molecular barcoding was employed in the preparation of TCR libraries, with unique molecular identifiers being used to normalize TCRbeta repertoire quantification. In TCRdb, the public reads were trimmed at Q25 with fastp and aligned with MiXCR, with productive beta chains retained. Rows are unified per CDR3 protein, each entry keeping the most common DNA and genes. This sample has hundreds of thousands of distinct CDR3 sequences in its table, and approximately 13% of those were observed once. In total, the top ten clones hold about 2.2% of the sample.

The sample in question was PBMCs, mostly from graft donor cells, obtained 360 days after TCRalphabeta/CD19-depleted stem cell transplant. All receptors come from a male patient younger than 18 who had a stem cell transplant for acute myeloid leukemia, so the T cells may come from the graft donor.

The table lists this clonotype with a few counts. The rearrangement joins TRBV7-9 to TRBJ1-1, with D possibly TRBD1 on 6 matching bases. V lost 2 bases and J 2 bases, leaving 18 bases between the germline ends. The V gene's germline CDR1 is SEHNR and CDR2 FQNEAQ (reference sequence). The CDR3 length is 17 residues. The CDR3 loop reads CASSLSPAGAFNTEAFF. In DNA, the CDR3 is TGTGCCAGCAGCTTATCTCCGGCAGGGGCTTTTAACACTGAAGCTTTCTTT.

This clonotype has ten or more counts. This chain links TRBV6-2 or TRBV6-3 with TRBJ1-6; 8 positions agree with TRBD1. V was clipped by 7 bases and J by 8 bases; unmatched bases: 7. The CDR3 sequence is 14 residues long. Per germline, CDR1 MNHEY and CDR2 SVGEGT. CDR3 coding DNA: TGTGCCAGCACCCACGCAGGGGGCGATTCACCCCTCCACTTT. This gives the protein CASTHAGGDSPLHF.

This clonotype showed up just a few times. The chain joins TRBV4-3 to TRBJ2-7; D may be TRBD2 (6 bases). The CDR3 runs 17 residues. The germline V gene has CDR1 LGHNA and CDR2 YSLEER. Deletions cut 0 bases from V and 4 bases from J, with 19 bases between. Here the CDR3 reads CASSQDDSGTGVYEQYF. The CDR3 bases are TGCGCCAGCAGCCAAGATGATAGCGGAACGGGGGTATACGAGCAGTACTTC.

This clonotype appeared many times. The chain is built from TRBV7-2 and TRBJ2-5; D is undetermined. The length of the CDR3 is 12 residues. CDR1 is SGHTA and CDR2 is FQGNSA in the germline V gene. With 5 bases removed from V and 7 bases from J, the gap between germline ends came to 11 bases. CDR3 bases: TGTGCCAGCAGCCCGGATCTGGGGACCCAGTACTTC. This codes for CASSPDLGTQYF.

In regard to this clonotype: The final CDR3 position lacks the conserved phenylalanine or tryptophan, pointing to a likely read error. The gene calls are TRBV29-1 and TRBJ2-6, with D tentatively TRBD1 or TRBD2 (5 bases each). Trimming stripped 0 bases from V and 0 bases from J, with 24 bases between. Germline V lookup: CDR1 SQVTM, CDR2 ANQGSEA. The CDR3 has 21 amino acids. CDR3 sequence: CSVEEFRDRNSYDSGANVLTL. The CDR3 DNA follows: TGCAGCGTTGAAGAGTTTAGGGACCGAAATTCATACGACTCTGGGGCCAACGTCCTGACTCTC.

This clonotype was seen many times. This chain joins TRBV12-3 or TRBV12-4 and TRBJ2-7; D is unresolved. The germline V and J ends were trimmed by 2 bases and 2 bases, with 7 bases remaining between them. This CDR3 is 13 amino acids long. The CDR3 nucleotides are TGTGCCAGCAGTTTACGGCCCACCTACGAGCAGTACTTC. This translates into CASSLRPTYEQYF.

This clonotype was seen ten or more times. The genes are TRBV9 and TRBJ2-1; D is unresolved. The V and J ends lost 1 base and 4 bases respectively, with 12 bases between them. Germline-derived CDR1 and CDR2 are SGDLS and YYNGEE. The CDR3 contains 15 residues. The CDR3 here is CASSVRVGGYNEQFF. The DNA of the CDR3 is TGTGCCAGCAGCGTAAGGGTGGGCGGATACAATGAGCAGTTCTTC.

The chain is built from TRBV20-1 and TRBJ1-5; no clear D. Trimming left V 2 bases short and J 0 bases short, with 5 bases between. Germline-derived CDR1 and CDR2 are DFQATT and SNEGSKA (reference sequence). The CDR3 extends over 13 amino acids. The CDR3: CSARIPSNQPQHF. CDR3 coding DNA: TGCAGTGCTAGAATCCCTAGCAATCAGCCCCAGCATTTT.

The chain links TRBV29-1 to TRBJ2-7; TRBD2 aligns across 7 bases. The junction had 8 bases not matched to a gene; V was cut back by 7 bases and J by 2 bases. Germline loops: CDR1 SQVTM, CDR2 ANQGSEA. The CDR3 runs to 13 residues. The CDR3 DNA follows: TGCAGCGGTATAGCGGGCGCCCCCTACGAGCAGTACTTC. Residues: CSGIAGAPYEQYF.

This clonotype was counted once. Because it lacks the conserved phenylalanine or tryptophan at the end, this CDR3 is likely a read error. The limits of the CDR3 on the DNA are not certain, so only TCRdb's listed CDR3 is given. This chain joins TRBV2 and TRBJ2-7; the DNA was not compared with TRBD2, the D call given in the table. The V gene's germline CDR1 is SNHLY and CDR2 FYNNEI. The CDR3 length equals 13 residues, ends included. The CDR3 reads CASSEARGLAGGP.

This clonotype was observed a few times. The chain recombines TRBV6-2 or TRBV6-3 with TRBJ2-1; no definite D call. Germline V CDR1 and CDR2: MNHEY, SVGEGT. Trimming took off 8 bases at V and 12 bases at J, with 11 bases between the two ends. The length of the CDR3 is 10 residues. The CDR3 sequence is CASRGPRQFF. The CDR3 region has the DNA TGTGCCAGCCGTGGGCCCCGGCAGTTCTTC.

Details on this clonotype: The CDR3 end shows no conserved phenylalanine or tryptophan, and so a read error is likely. The DNA is left out, because the CDR3 cannot be placed on it with certainty; the CDR3 is given as TCRdb lists it. The chain joins TRBV24-1 to TRBJ2-1; the table's D call, TRBD1, has no DNA check behind it. The CDR3 length is 9 residues, termini included. Germline CDR1 reads KGHDR; CDR2 reads SFDVKD. CDR3 residues: CATSEGGFY.

The CDR3 DNA follows: TGTGCCTGGGATCCAGGGTCTGGAGGGACCTACGAGCAGTACTTC. Translated: CAWDPGSGGTYEQYF. The rearrangement uses TRBV30 and TRBJ2-7; weak D call: TRBD2 (6 bases). CDR1 is GTSNPN and CDR2 is SVGIG in the germline V gene (reference sequence). The CDR3 extends over 15 amino acids. V was pared by 5 bases and J by 2 bases, with 19 bases between. The full variable domain, with the rest looked up from reference TRBV30 and TRBJ2-7, is SQTIHQWPATLVQPVGSPLSLECTVEGTSNPNLYWYRQAAGRGLQLLFYSVGIGQISSEVPQNLSASRPQDRQFILSSKKLLLSDSGFYLCAWDPGSGGTYEQYFGPGTRLTVT.

This clonotype was recorded many times. The chain joins TRBV12-3 or TRBV12-4 to TRBJ2-5; D unclear. CDR3 length equals 12 residues. Trimming pared 4 bases from V and 2 bases from J, leaving 5 bases between. This chain's CDR3 is CASSYGQETQYF. CDR3 DNA sequence: TGTGCCAGCAGTTACGGGCAAGAGACCCAGTACTTC.

This clonotype has a handful of counts. This chain connects TRBV7-6 to TRBJ2-1; 8 nucleotides match TRBD1. The junction had 6 bases not matched to a gene; V was cut back by 0 bases and J by 5 bases. Germline V gene sequence: CDR1 SGHVS, CDR2 FNYEAQ. The CDR3 length is 16 residues. The CDR3 bases are TGTGCCAGCAGCTTAGCGACCGACAGGGGCGACAATGAGCAGTTCTTC. Translated: CASSLATDRGDNEQFF.

This clonotype showed up just a few times. The chain has TRBV4-2 and TRBJ2-4, with no clear D. The CDR3 loop spans 17 amino acids. Germline CDR1 is LGHNA and CDR2 is YNFKEQ. Trimming pared 0 bases from V and 3 bases from J, leaving 15 bases between. The DNA for the CDR3 is TGTGCCAGCAGCCAAGATGGATATGAGGCCCACAAAAACATTCAGTACTTC. Residues: CASSQDGYEAHKNIQYF.

This clonotype was counted a few times. The chain recombines TRBV28 with TRBJ2-7; TRBD1 aligns across 7 bases. From germline, CDR1 is MDHEN and CDR2 SYDVKM. The trim removed 6 bases at V and 0 bases at J, leaving 8 bases unmatched. The CDR3 loop spans 15 amino acids. CDR3 nucleotides: TGTGCCAGCAGCCTCCCGACAGGGCTCTCCTACGAGCAGTACTTC. It yields the protein CASSLPTGLSYEQYF.

A few counts support this clonotype. In DNA, the CDR3 is TGTGCCAGCAGTTCCCAGACGGGACTTCCCTACAATGAGCAGTTCTTC. It codes for CASSSQTGLPYNEQFF. The chain uses TRBV28 and TRBJ2-1; D is possibly TRBD2 (6 bases). V gave up 4 bases and J gave up 2 bases, with 15 bases separating them. CDR3 length: 16 amino acids. Germline V CDR1 and CDR2: MDHEN, SYDVKM.